This T cell receptor (beta chain) was captured in a study of beta chain features in type 1 diabetes. Every bit of the isolated RNA underwent reverse transcription, so sequencing read expressed TCRB transcripts. Clones were sequenced by immunoSEQ multiplex PCR, and TCRdb holds only the in-frame ones, with some missing. The sample contains about 620,000 clones, 15% to 18% of which appear only once. Regarding this clone: No antigen is known for it. The identical CDR3 is also encoded by other nucleotide sequences in the sample.

CDR3 length: 12 amino acids. Trimming removed 2 bases at V and 0 bases at J, with 3 bases between. The germline gives CDR1 GTSNPN, CDR2 SVGIG (reference sequence). Using CD45RO/CCR7/CD25/CD127/CD95/CD27, CD4+ naive, central memory, regulatory and stem cell-like memory cells were sorted. Overall study findings and caveats: PCR might show a preference for shorter templates, equally across patients and controls. Type 1 diabetes patients had fewer VDJ junction insertions and more deletions.

The clonotype originates from a man between 18 and 29 years old in good health. Sequencing was performed on naive CD4+ T cells from blood. This sequence joins TRBV30 and TRBJ2-3; unclear D gene. CDR3 DNA sequence: TGTGCCTGGAGTTTAAGCACAGATACGCAGTATTTT. Its translation is CAWSLSTDTQYF.